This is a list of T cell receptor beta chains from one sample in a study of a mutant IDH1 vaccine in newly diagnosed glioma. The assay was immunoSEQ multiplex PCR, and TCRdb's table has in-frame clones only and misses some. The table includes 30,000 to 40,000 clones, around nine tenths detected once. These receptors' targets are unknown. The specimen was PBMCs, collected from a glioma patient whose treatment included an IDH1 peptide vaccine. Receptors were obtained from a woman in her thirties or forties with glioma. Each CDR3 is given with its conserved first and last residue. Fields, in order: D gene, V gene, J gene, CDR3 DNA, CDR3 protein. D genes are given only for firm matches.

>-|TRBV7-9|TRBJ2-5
TGTGCCAGCAGCTTAGTTGTCGGAGAGACCCAGTACTTC
CASSLVVGETQYF
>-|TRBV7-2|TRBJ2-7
TGTGCCAGCAGAAAAGGGGCAAGGCGCAGCTACGAGCAGTACTTC
CASRKGARRSYEQYF
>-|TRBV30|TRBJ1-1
TGTGCCTGGAAGGAAGACAGAGCTTTCTTT
CAWKEDRAFF
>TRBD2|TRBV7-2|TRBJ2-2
TGTGCCAGCAGCTTACTGACTAGCGGGAGTAACACCGGGGAGCTGTTTTTT
CASSLLTSGSNTGELFF
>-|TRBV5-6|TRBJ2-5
TGTGCCAGCAGCTCTCTGTGGGGAGAAGAGACCCAGTACTTC
CASSSLWGEETQYF
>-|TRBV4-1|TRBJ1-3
TGCGCCAGCAGCCAACTTGACATAGGAAACACCATATATTTT
CASSQLDIGNTIYF
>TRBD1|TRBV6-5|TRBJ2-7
TGTGCCAGCAGGTCCGACAGGGGTGTCATCTACGAGCAGTACTTC
CASRSDRGVIYEQYF
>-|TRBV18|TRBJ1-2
TGTGCCAGCTCACCGCCGGGAGGAGACCTCTATGGCTACACCTTC
CASSPPGGDLYGYTF
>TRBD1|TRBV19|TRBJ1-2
TGTGCCAGTAGTGGGACAGGGGGAGCCTATGGCTACACCTTC
CASSGTGGAYGYTF
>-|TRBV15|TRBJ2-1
TGTGCCACCAGCAACGACAAGGGGGAGCATGAGCAGTTCTTC
CATSNDKGEHEQFF
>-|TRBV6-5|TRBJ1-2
TGTGCCAGCAGTTACCTTAGGACTTCTAACTATGGCTACACCTTC
CASSYLRTSNYGYTF
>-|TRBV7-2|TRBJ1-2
TGTGCCAGCAGCTTAGTTCCCCCAGGCTACACCTTC
CASSLVPPGYTF